The clone carrying this T cell receptor beta chain was seen a few times. A second PCR, run for roughly 7 to 11 cycles, used a sample-barcoded 5' primer plus a J-beta primer mix. Each of the samples gave a minimum of 2.5 million paired-end reads that contained CDR3. MiXCR was run by TCRdb on the 5' RACE reads, yielding one entry per CDR3 protein. The sample records roughly 800,000 distinct CDR3 sequences, 36% being singletons. This entry is derived from a study of blood T cells in healthy people across ages. The V end lost 5 bases, the J end lost 1 base, and 11 bases lay between the germline ends. The CDR3 is made up of 15 amino acids. CDR1 and CDR2 (germline): SEHNR, FQNEAQ (reference sequence).

The chain has TRBV7-9 and TRBJ2-2, with unresolved D. This TCR was recovered from a man between 18 and 29 years old in good health. The sample comprised blood. Here the CDR3 reads CASSRKTGNTGELFF. DNA of the CDR3: TGTGCCAGCAGCCGCAAAACGGGGAACACCGGGGAGCTGTTTTTT.